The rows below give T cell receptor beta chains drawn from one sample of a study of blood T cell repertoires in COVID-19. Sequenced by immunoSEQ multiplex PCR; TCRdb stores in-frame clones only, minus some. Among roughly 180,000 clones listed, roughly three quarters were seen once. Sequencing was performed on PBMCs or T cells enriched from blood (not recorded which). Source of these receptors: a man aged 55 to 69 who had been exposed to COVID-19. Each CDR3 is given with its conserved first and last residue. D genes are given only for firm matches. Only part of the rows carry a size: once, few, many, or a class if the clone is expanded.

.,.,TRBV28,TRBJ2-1,TGTGCCACCAGTTTACCTAATGAGCAGTTCTTC,CATSLPNEQFF
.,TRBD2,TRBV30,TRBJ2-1,TGTGCCTGGAGTTCTGGGTCTAGCGGGATGGGGGGGAATGAGCAGTTCTTC,CAWSSGSSGMGGNEQFF
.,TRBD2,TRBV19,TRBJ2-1,TGTGCCAGTAGTATCGTGGGACACCAGGGACTAGCGGGAGTGCATGAGCAGTTCTTC,CASSIVGHQGLAGVHEQFF
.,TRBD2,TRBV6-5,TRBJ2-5,TGTGCCAGCAGCTTCACTAGCGGGAGAGAGACCCAGTACTTC,CASSFTSGRETQYF
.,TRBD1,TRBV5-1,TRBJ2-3,TGCGCCAGCAGCTTGGTTACAGGGGGGCTCACAGATACGCAGTATTTT,CASSLVTGGLTDTQYF
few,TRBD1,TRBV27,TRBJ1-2,TGTGCCAGCAGTTTAATAAGCACAGGGGGCGCGGGGGGCTACACCTTC,CASSLISTGGAGGYTF
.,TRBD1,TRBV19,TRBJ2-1,TGTGCCAGTAGTCCCACCAGGGCCCGACAGGGCCTTCACTACAATGAGCAGTTCTTC,CASSPTRARQGLHYNEQFF
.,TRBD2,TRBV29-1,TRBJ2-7,TGCAGCGTTGAATCCCCCCAGCGGGGAAGCTCCTACGAGCAGTACTTC,CSVESPQRGSSYEQYF
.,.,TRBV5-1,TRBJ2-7,TGCGCCAGCAGCTTGGGTTACTACGAGCAGTACTTC,CASSLGYYEQYF
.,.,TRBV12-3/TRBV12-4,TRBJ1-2,TGTGCCAGCAGTTCGTCCAACTATGGCTACACCTTC,CASSSSNYGYTF
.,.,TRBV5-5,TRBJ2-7,TGTGCCAGCAGTTCGGTCCCCTACGAGCAGTACTTC,CASSSVPYEQYF
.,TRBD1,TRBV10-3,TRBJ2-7,TGTGCCATCAGCAAGACAGGGGTCGACGAGCAGTACTTC,CAISKTGVDEQYF
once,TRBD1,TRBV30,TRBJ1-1,TGTGCCTGCAATCAGGGGGCGGGCACTGAAGCTTTCTTT,CACNQGAGTEAFF
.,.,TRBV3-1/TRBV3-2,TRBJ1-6,TGTGCCAGCAGCCCTAGACTCGGTGATAATTCACCCCTCCACTTT,CASSPRLGDNSPLHF
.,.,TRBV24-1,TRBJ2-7,TGTGCCACCAGCGGCGGGGGCGCGATCTACGAGCAGTACTTC,CATSGGGAIYEQYF
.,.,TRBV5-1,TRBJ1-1,TGCGCCAGCGAGACAGGCACCCTAGCTACTGACACTGAAGCTTTCTTT,CASETGTLATDTEAFF
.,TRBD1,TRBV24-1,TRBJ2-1,TGTGCCACCAGTGACCGGACAGGGGGCTCCTACAATGAGCAGTTCTTC,CATSDRTGGSYNEQFF
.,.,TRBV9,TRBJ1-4,TGTGCCAGCAGCGTACAGGGGCAGAATGAAAAACTGTTTTTT,CASSVQGQNEKLFF
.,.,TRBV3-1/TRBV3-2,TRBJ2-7,TGTGCCAGCAGCCAGACAGGTAACTCAGAGCAGTACTTC,CASSQTGNSEQYF
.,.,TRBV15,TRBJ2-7,TGTGCCACCAGCAGGGGAGCGGCTCGGGACGAGCAGTACTTC,CATSRGAARDEQYF
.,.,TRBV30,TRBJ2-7,TGTGCCTGGAGCCGGGGACTCCCCTCCTCCTACGAGCAGTACTTC,CAWSRGLPSSYEQYF
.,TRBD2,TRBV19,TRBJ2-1,TGTGCCAGTAAGGAAGCGGGAGCGGTCTCCTACAATGAGCAGTTCTTC,CASKEAGAVSYNEQFF
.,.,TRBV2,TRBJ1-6,TGTGCCACCCGGGGGGGAGCCTTTAATTCACCCCTCCACTTT,CATRGGAFNSPLHF
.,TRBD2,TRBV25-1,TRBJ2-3,TGTGCCAGCAGTGGGCGAGCGGGGAGGGTAGTTGTCACAGATACGCAGTATTTT,CASSGRAGRVVVTDTQYF
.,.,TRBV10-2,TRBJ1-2,TGCGCCAGCAGTGAGGCAGGGGATGGCTACACCTTC,CASSEAGDGYTF
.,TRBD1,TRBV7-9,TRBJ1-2,TGTGCCAGCAGCACAGGGACAGGGCGCTATGGCTACACCTTC,CASSTGTGRYGYTF
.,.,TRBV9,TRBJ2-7,TGTGCCAGCAGCGCAGGGGGGCGAGTCTACGAGCAGTACTTC,CASSAGGRVYEQYF
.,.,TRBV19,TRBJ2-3,TGTGCCAGTAGTGCAAAATCCGGTCTAGCGCCCACAGATACGCAGTATTTT,CASSAKSGLAPTDTQYF
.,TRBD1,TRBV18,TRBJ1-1,TGTGCCAGCTCTTCCGGGACAGGGTCGAACACTGAAGCTTTCTTT,CASSSGTGSNTEAFF
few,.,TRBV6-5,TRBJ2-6,TGTGCCAGCCAGTCCTCTGGGGCCAACGTCCTGACTTTC,CASQSSGANVLTF
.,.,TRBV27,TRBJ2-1,TGTGCCAGCAGCCCGACTAGTCTGGGTAATGAGCAGTTCTTC,CASSPTSLGNEQFF
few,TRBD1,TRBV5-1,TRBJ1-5,TGCGCCAGCAGCTTGGGGGACAGGGAGGACCAGCCCCAGCATTTT,CASSLGDREDQPQHF
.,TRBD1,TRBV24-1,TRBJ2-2,TGTGCCACCCGCGGGACAGGGGGGCCCGGGGAGCTGTTTTTT,CATRGTGGPGELFF
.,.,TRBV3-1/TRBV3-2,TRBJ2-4,TGTGCCAGCAGCCAAGATATCCCAGGGACCAAAAACATTCAGTACTTC,CASSQDIPGTKNIQYF
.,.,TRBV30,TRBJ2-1,TGTGCCTGGATCTCCAGGGATGAGCAGTTCTTC,CAWISRDEQFF
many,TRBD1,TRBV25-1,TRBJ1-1,TGTGCCAGCAGACAGGGGGATCTGTCGGAAGCTTTCTTT,CASRQGDLSEAFF
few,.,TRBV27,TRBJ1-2,TGTGCCAGCAGTTTAAGGGGTAATGGCTACACCTTC,CASSLRGNGYTF
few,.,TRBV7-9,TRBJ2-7,TGTGCCAGCAGCTACACCTACGAGCAGTACTTC,CASSYTYEQYF
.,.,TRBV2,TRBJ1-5,TGTGCCAGCAGTGAACAGGGGCTCGGAAACCAGCCCCAGCATTTT,CASSEQGLGNQPQHF
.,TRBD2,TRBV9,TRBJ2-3,TGTGCCAGCAGTGGCAACGGGAGGGTGAAAGATACGCAGTATTTT,CASSGNGRVKDTQYF
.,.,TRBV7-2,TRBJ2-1,TGTGCCAGCAGCTTAGTCGGGGGAGGTTCCTACAATGAGCAGTTCTTC,CASSLVGGGSYNEQFF
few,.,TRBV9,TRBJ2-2,TGTGCCAGCAGACCCTTCAGGGGAGGGACCGGGGAGCTGTTTTTT,CASRPFRGGTGELFF
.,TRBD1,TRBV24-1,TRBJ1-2,TGTGCCACCAGTGATGCCGGGACAGCCGCCGTGGGCTACACCTTC,CATSDAGTAAVGYTF
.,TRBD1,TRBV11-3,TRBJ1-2,TGTGCCAGCAGCTTAATAGCGGGACAGGGGAACTCTGGCTACACCTTC,CASSLIAGQGNSGYTF
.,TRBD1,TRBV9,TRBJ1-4,TGTGCCAGCAGCCTCGGACAGGGTGGGACTAATGAAAAACTGTTTTTT,CASSLGQGGTNEKLFF
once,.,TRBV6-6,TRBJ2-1,TGTGCCAGCAGTCGGCCCCATAGCGGAAGGTCCTACAATGAGCAGTTCTTC,CASSRPHSGRSYNEQFF
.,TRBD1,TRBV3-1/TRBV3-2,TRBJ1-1,TGTGCCAGCAGCCCCGGGACAGGGGGACTGAACACTGAAGCTTTCTTT,CASSPGTGGLNTEAFF
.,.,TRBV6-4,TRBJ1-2,TGTGCCAGCAGTGCCCGGGACTTCAGGGACTATGGCTACACCTTC,CASSARDFRDYGYTF
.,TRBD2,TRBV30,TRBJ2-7,TGTGCCGGACCCGGACTAGCCGCAGACGCTCTGAACTTC,CAGPGLAADALNF
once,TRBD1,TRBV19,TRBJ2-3,TGTGCCAGTAGTACGACAGGGACACTTGGGAGCACAGATACGCAGTATTTT,CASSTTGTLGSTDTQYF
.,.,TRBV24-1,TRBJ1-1,TGTGCCACCAGTGATCAAGGGGGAGGGACTGAAGCTTTCTTT,CATSDQGGGTEAFF
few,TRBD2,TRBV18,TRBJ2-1,TGTGCCAGCTCACCTCTCCCCGGGACTAGCGGGAACAATGAGCAGTTCTTC,CASSPLPGTSGNNEQFF
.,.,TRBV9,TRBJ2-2,TGTGCCAGCAGCCCGCGAGGCACCGGGGAGCTGTTTTTT,CASSPRGTGELFF
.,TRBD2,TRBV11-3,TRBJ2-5,TGTGCCAGCAGCCCCCCGGGAGGTCTCCAAGAGACCCAGTACTTC,CASSPPGGLQETQYF
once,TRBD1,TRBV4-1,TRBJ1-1,TGCGCCAGCAGCCAGACCGGGACAGGCGAAGCTTTCTTT,CASSQTGTGEAFF
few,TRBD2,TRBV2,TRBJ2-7,TGTGCCAGCGGTAGCGGGATTCACTACGAGCAGTACTTC,CASGSGIHYEQYF
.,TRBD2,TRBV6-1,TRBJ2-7,TGTGCCAGCAGTGAAGCAACTAGCGGGTCCGACGAGCAGTACTTC,CASSEATSGSDEQYF